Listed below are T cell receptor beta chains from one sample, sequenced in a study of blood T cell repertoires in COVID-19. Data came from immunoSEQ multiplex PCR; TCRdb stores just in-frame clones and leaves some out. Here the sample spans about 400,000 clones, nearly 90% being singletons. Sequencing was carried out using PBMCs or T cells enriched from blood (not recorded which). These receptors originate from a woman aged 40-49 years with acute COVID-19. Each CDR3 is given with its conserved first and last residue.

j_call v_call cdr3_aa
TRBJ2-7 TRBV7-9 CASSSSTGTVSYEQYF
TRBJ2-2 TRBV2 CASSAEQGNTGELFF
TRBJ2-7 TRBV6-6 CASSYLTGPNTYEQYF
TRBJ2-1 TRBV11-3 CASSSTSGGAYNEQFF
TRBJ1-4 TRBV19 CASTGSNEKLFF
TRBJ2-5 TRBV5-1 CASSLGTSRGETQYF
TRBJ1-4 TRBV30 CAWSIKTGDNEKLFF
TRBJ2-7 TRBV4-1 CASSRETSGAYEQYF
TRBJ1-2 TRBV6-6 CASSYLSRDFNYGYTF
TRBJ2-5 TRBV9 CASSVIAGPQETQYF
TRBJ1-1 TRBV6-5 CASSYSQPKMNTEAFF
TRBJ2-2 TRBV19 CASGGTGYTGELFF
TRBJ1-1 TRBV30 CAWNMAEGTEAFF
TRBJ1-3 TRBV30 CAWRPRQSSGDTIYF
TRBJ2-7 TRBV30 CAWSRGTRVPYEQYF
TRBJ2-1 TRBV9 CASSRDAIRVSYNEQFF
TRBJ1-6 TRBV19 CASSAQGASYNSPLHF
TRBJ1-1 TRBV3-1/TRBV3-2 CASSHEGGRTEAFF
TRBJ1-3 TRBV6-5 CASSSGQIGNTIYF
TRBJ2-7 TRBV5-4 CASSLMAGQTYEQYF